One and the same sample provided the 25 T cell receptor beta chains below, sequenced in a study of T-cell memory formation after mild COVID-19. Via MiXCR, TCRdb re-called the 5' RACE reads, giving one row per CDR3 protein. This sample has about 290,000 distinct CDR3 sequences, with 15% found just once. Source material: PBMCs or a T cell subset sorted from them (not recorded which). These receptors all stem from a young man who had mild COVID-19 (a few samples of this study predate the infection). Cell type and time point are not known.

The chain employs TRBV7-2 and TRBJ1-6; possible D gene TRBD1, 5 bases. Germline V gives CDR1 SGHTA, CDR2 FQGNSA. Trimming removed 1 base from V and 7 bases from J, with 17 bases in between. CDR3 length equals 17 residues. CDR3 nucleotides: TGTGCCAGCAGCTTAGGGTTCAGGGTCAGGAAGAATTCACCCCTCCACTTT. It codes for CASSLGFRVRKNSPLHF.

The sample holds a few counts of this clonotype. This chain uses TRBV5-1 with TRBJ2-2; D call uncertain. Trimming removed 0 bases at V and 5 bases at J, with 8 bases between. Germline V gene sequence: CDR1 SGHRS, CDR2 YFSETQ. The CDR3 runs 14 residues. This CDR3 reads CASSLDGQTGELFF. The CDR3 DNA reads TGCGCCAGCAGCTTGGACGGCCAGACCGGGGAGCTGTTTTTT.

The gene calls are TRBV6-2 or TRBV6-3 and TRBJ1-2; 7 positions agree with TRBD1. Germline assignment: CDR1 MNHEY and CDR2 SVGEGT. This CDR3 is 15 amino acids long. Trimming took 5 bases from V and 3 from J; bases not matched to a gene: 9. CDR3 in DNA: TGTGCCAGCAGTGAAACGGCACAGGGGTACTATGGCTACACCTTC. Translated: CASSETAQGYYGYTF.

The CDR3 spells CASSPRAGLANDEQFF. In DNA form, the CDR3 reads TGCGCCAGCAGCCCCCGAGCAGGGCTAGCGAACGATGAGCAGTTCTTC. V gene TRBV5-1 combines with J gene TRBJ2-1; tentatively, D is TRBD2 (6 bases). CDR3 size: 16 residues. Trimming stripped 4 bases from V and 8 bases from J, with 22 bases between. CDR1 and CDR2 from the germline V gene are SGHRS and YFSETQ.

This clonotype was picked up a small number of times. This chain links TRBV12-3 or TRBV12-4 with TRBJ2-3; 12 bases fit TRBD2. The CDR3 runs 16 residues. J lost 6 bases, V lost 5 bases, and 9 bases had no gene match. The DNA of the CDR3 is TGTGCCAGCAGTCAGCGGGGGCTAGCGGGGGGGGATACGCAGTATTTT. Translating gives CASSQRGLAGGDTQYF.

In regard to this clonotype: This could be a read error, since a much larger clone is one nucleotide away. J is TRBJ2-2 and V is TRBV20-1; D is undetermined. This CDR3 is built from 16 residues. V was cut by 0 bases and J by 2 bases, with 13 bases left in between. Per germline, CDR1 DFQATT and CDR2 SNEGSKA (reference sequence). The CDR3 sequence: CSARDSRVQNTGELFF. The CDR3 coding sequence is TGCAGTGCTAGAGATTCTAGGGTCCAAAACACCGGGGAGCTGTTTTTT.

This clonotype was seen a few times. CDR3 region: CSVERDSNYGYTF. The CDR3 DNA is TGCAGCGTTGAAAGGGACAGTAACTATGGCTACACCTTC. This chain links TRBV29-1 with TRBJ1-2; the match to TRBD1 covers 7 bases. The trim removed 2 bases at V and 1 base at J, leaving 1 base unmatched. CDR3 size: 13 residues. Germline CDR1 is SQVTM and CDR2 is ANQGSEA. Variable domain in full (rest from reference TRBV29-1 and TRBJ1-2): SAVISQKPSRDICQRGTSLTIQCQVDSQVTMMFWYRQQPGQSLTLIATANQGSEATYESGFVIDKFPISRPNLTFSTLTVSNMSPEDSSIYLCSVERDSNYGYTFGSGTRLTVV.

This clonotype was detected only a few times. V usage is TRBV5-1 and J usage is TRBJ2-7, with a weak D call TRBD2 (6 bases). Looked up from germline, CDR1 is SGHRS and CDR2 is YFSETQ. Trimming removed 2 bases at V and 2 bases at J, with 14 bases between. CDR3 length equals 15 residues. The CDR3 loop is CASSFSAGSTYEQYF. CDR3 in DNA: TGCGCCAGCAGCTTCTCGGCGGGGAGCACCTACGAGCAGTACTTC.

This chain links TRBV5-1 with TRBJ2-5, with D unresolved. CDR1 SGHRS and CDR2 YFSETQ come from the germline V gene. This CDR3 is built from 17 residues. The germline V and J ends were trimmed by 0 bases and 1 base, with 16 bases remaining between them. The CDR3 sequence is CASSLVLRDYSQETQYF. The CDR3 DNA follows: TGCGCCAGCAGCTTGGTCCTTAGGGATTATAGCCAAGAGACCCAGTACTTC.

The chain joins TRBV4-1 to TRBJ1-4; D remains unclear. Trimming took 0 bases from V and 4 from J, leaving 15 bases between them. This CDR3 is 17 amino acids long. Per germline, CDR1 MGHRA and CDR2 YSYEKL. The CDR3 spells CASSQEGSRQSNEKLFF. CDR3 sequence (DNA): TGCGCCAGCAGCCAAGAAGGTAGTCGGCAGAGTAATGAAAAACTGTTTTTT.

CDR3 in amino acids: CASSLGGEGTDTQYF. CDR3 DNA sequence: TGCGCCAGCAGCTTGGGCGGGGAGGGCACAGATACGCAGTATTTT. The chain combines TRBV5-1 with TRBJ2-3; D possibly corresponds to TRBD2 (6 bases). This CDR3 region has 15 residues. V gave up 0 bases and J gave up 1 base, with 9 bases separating them. The germline gives CDR1 SGHRS, CDR2 YFSETQ.

This chain joins TRBV12-3 or TRBV12-4 and TRBJ2-3, with 7 bases aligning to TRBD2. This CDR3 comprises 15 residues. Trimming at V came to 3 bases and at J to 2 bases, leaving 5 bases not matched to a gene. CDR3 coding DNA: TGTGCCAGCAGTTTGAGGCGGGGGTACACAGATACGCAGTATTTT. This gives the protein CASSLRRGYTDTQYF.

This clonotype was counted a single time. As DNA, the CDR3 is TGTGCCAGCAGTACGTTGACCGACCGCGGGGTTGAAGCTTTCTTT. Translation: CASSTLTDRGVEAFF. The V gene is TRBV7-9, the J gene TRBJ1-1; D gene uncertain. Trimming left V 6 bases short and J 7 bases short, with 21 bases between. This CDR3 contains 15 residues. CDR1 is SEHNR and CDR2 is FQNEAQ in the germline V gene (reference sequence).

In this sample, this clonotype turned up a few times. The CDR3 sequence is CASSSRLAAYTDTQYF. CDR3 DNA sequence: TGTGCCAGCAGCTCCAGACTAGCGGCATACACAGATACGCAGTATTTT. The rearrangement uses TRBV11-2 and TRBJ2-3; 9 nucleotides align to TRBD2. The germline gives CDR1 SGHAT, CDR2 FQNNGV. V was clipped by 4 bases and J by 2 bases; unmatched bases: 7. The CDR3 is made up of 16 amino acids.

The chain couples TRBV11-2 to TRBJ1-1, with TRBD1 as a possible D gene (5 bases). Germline lookup yields CDR1 SGHAT and CDR2 FQNNGV. V lost 2 bases to trimming and J lost 0 bases, with 7 bases between them. The CDR3 loop spans 14 amino acids. For the CDR3, the DNA is TGTGCCAGCAGCTTAAAGACAGTGAACACTGAAGCTTTCTTT. Translation gives CASSLKTVNTEAFF.

This clonotype turned up a few times. The V gene is TRBV13, the J gene TRBJ1-3; tentative D call: TRBD1 (5 bases). Germline V gene data show CDR1 as PRHDT and CDR2 as FYEKMQ (reference sequence). This CDR3 spans 15 amino acids. Trimming shortened V by 5 bases and J by 1 base, and 12 bases separated the two germline ends. The CDR3 region has the DNA TGTGCCAGCAGCATCCAGGGTAGTTCTGGAAACACCATATATTTT. This sequence encodes CASSIQGSSGNTIYF.

This clonotype was seen only a few times. The genes are TRBV5-1 and TRBJ2-5; D uncertain. Trimming took 4 bases from V and 4 from J, leaving 14 bases between them. The CDR3 has 14 residues. Germline V gene data show CDR1 as SGHRS and CDR2 as YFSETQ. The CDR3 DNA reads TGCGCCAGCAGCCCGACGCCCGTCAGAGAGACCCAGTACTTC. Its protein product is CASSPTPVRETQYF.

The rearrangement uses TRBV11-1 and TRBJ2-3, with 9 bases matching TRBD2. Germline CDR1 SGHAT, CDR2 FQDESV (reference sequence). Trimming took 0 bases from V and 6 from J; bases not matched to a gene: 7. The CDR3 has 16 residues. In DNA, the CDR3 is TGTGCCAGCAGCTTAGCGCTAGCGGGGAGTGCTGATACGCAGTATTTT. Encoded protein: CASSLALAGSADTQYF.

Only a few counts were recorded for this clonotype. V and J are TRBV7-9 and TRBJ2-5; TRBD2 might be the D (6 bases). V gave up 11 bases and J gave up 10 bases, with 20 bases separating them. The CDR3 runs to 12 residues. Germline lookup yields CDR1 SEHNR and CDR2 FQNEAQ (reference sequence). The CDR3 spells CAARGIGVNQYF. In DNA, the CDR3 is TGTGCCGCGCGCGGGATCGGAGTGAACCAGTACTTC.

The chain combines TRBV7-2 with TRBJ2-5; a possible D gene is TRBD1 (5 bases). CDR1 is SGHTA, CDR2 FQGNSA, per germline. The V end lost 1 base, the J end lost 7 bases, and 13 bases lay between the germline ends. The CDR3 runs to 14 residues. The CDR3 loop reads CASSLEYGTGTQYF. The CDR3 nucleotides read TGTGCCAGCAGCTTAGAGTACGGTACAGGGACCCAGTACTTC.

CDR3 region: CASSLVSGETTEAFF. The CDR3 region has the DNA TGTGCCAGCAGCTTGGTTTCGGGGGAAACGACTGAAGCTTTCTTT. V gene TRBV5-5 combines with J gene TRBJ1-1, with D possibly TRBD1 on 5 matching bases. CDR1 SGHKS and CDR2 YYEKEE come from the germline V gene (reference sequence). The CDR3 has 15 residues. V gave up 0 bases and J gave up 5 bases, with 14 bases separating them. The whole variable domain, filled in from reference TRBV5-5 and TRBJ1-1, reads DAGVTQSPTHLIKTRGQQVTLRCSPISGHKSVSWYQQVLGQGPQFIFQYYEKEERGRGNFPDRFSARQFPNYSSELNVNALLLGDSALYLCASSLVSGETTEAFFGQGTRLTVV.

This clonotype was counted ten times or more. The chain recombines TRBV5-1 with TRBJ1-1; D possibly corresponds to TRBD1 (5 bases). The CDR3 loop spans 15 amino acids. V lost 1 base and J 3 bases, leaving 13 bases between the germline ends. CDR1 and CDR2 (germline): SGHRS, YFSETQ. The CDR3 DNA is TGCGCCAGCAGCTTGTCTTACGGGGCGGACACTGAAGCTTTCTTT. This codes for CASSLSYGADTEAFF.

The chain joins TRBV7-9 to TRBJ1-2; 9 nucleotides match TRBD1. The CDR3 length is 15 residues. The V gene end was trimmed by 7 bases and the J gene end by 8 bases; junction bases not matched to a gene: 14. Germline V gene data show CDR1 as SEHNR and CDR2 as FQNEAQ (reference sequence). CDR3 coding DNA: TGTGCCAGCAACGTTAACCGGGACAGGGTTTTAGGCTACACCTTC. It codes for CASNVNRDRVLGYTF.

The sample holds a few counts of this clonotype. The chain joins TRBV7-2 to TRBJ2-2; D unresolved. There are 13 residues in the CDR3. The germline V and J ends were trimmed by 0 bases and 7 bases, with 6 bases remaining between them. The germline V gene has CDR1 SGHTA and CDR2 FQGNSA. In DNA form, the CDR3 reads TGTGCCAGCAGCTTAGCTAGAGGCGGGGAGCTGTTTTTT. This sequence encodes CASSLARGGELFF.

This clonotype occurred a few times. The chain employs TRBV6-2 or TRBV6-3 and TRBJ2-3; 9 bases fit TRBD2. V gave up 0 bases and J gave up 2 bases; unmatched junction bases: 3. The germline V gene encodes CDR1 MNHEY and CDR2 SVGEGT. The CDR3 contains 16 residues. CDR3 sequence reads: CASSYSVAGATDTQYF. CDR3 nucleotide sequence: TGTGCCAGCAGTTACTCGGTAGCGGGGGCCACAGATACGCAGTATTTT.